This T cell receptor beta chain was obtained from a study of early T cells in non-severe SARS-CoV-2 infection. Study-level information: Chains from this unsorted whole-blood bulk RNA could not be paired.

Germline V gene lookup returns CDR1 SEHNR and CDR2 FQNEAQ (reference sequence). V shed 4 bases and J 8 bases; nucleotides not matched to a gene: 3. The CDR3 loop spans 12 amino acids. This clonotype was seen repeatedly, ten times or more. TCRdb reanalysed the 5' RACE reads using MiXCR and keeps one entry per CDR3 protein. The table lists around 80,000 distinct CDR3 sequences, more than 10% of them singletons. The source material was whole blood. The sequence was obtained from an adult who was a healthcare worker with PCR-confirmed SARS-CoV-2 infection or an uninfected control (not recorded which). J is TRBJ1-1 and V is TRBV7-9; TRBD1 agrees at 8 bases. DNA for the CDR3: TGTGCCAGCAGCTCGGGGGACAGGGAAGCTTTCTTT. Encoded protein: CASSSGDREAFF.